Below are 22 T cell receptor beta chains sequenced from a single sample in a study of T cell responses to AZD1222 COVID-19 vaccine. The data were produced by immunoSEQ multiplex PCR, yet TCRdb's version contains in-frame clones alone and is incomplete. Altogether approximately 150,000 clones are present, 90% being singletons, with the ten largest covering approximately 5.9%. The specimen comprised peripheral blood, sampled 28 days after the second AZD1222 dose. The receptors derive from an adult who received the AZD1222 COVID-19 vaccine.

The chain uses TRBV5-6 and TRBJ1-5; TRBD1 might be the D (5 bases). V was clipped by 3 bases and J by 3 bases, with 16 bases between them. The germline V gene has CDR1 SGHDT and CDR2 YYEEEE. This CDR3 spans 16 amino acids. The CDR3 loop is CASSSSGTVLNQPQHF. In DNA, the CDR3 is TGTGCCAGCAGCTCTAGTGGGACGGTTCTCAATCAGCCCCAGCATTTT.

The V gene is TRBV3-1 (or the pseudogene TRBV3-2), the J gene TRBJ2-5, with 7 bases matching TRBD2. Germline V gene data show CDR1 as LGHDT and CDR2 as YNNKEL (reference sequence). V shed 4 bases, J shed 0 bases, and the junction held 8 bases outside the gene matches. The CDR3 loop spans 16 amino acids. This CDR3 is CASSPISGKYQETQYF. In DNA, the CDR3 is TGTGCCAGCAGCCCTATCAGCGGGAAGTACCAAGAGACCCAGTACTTC.

The chain employs TRBV5-1 and TRBJ1-1; D call uncertain. The germline V gene encodes CDR1 SGHRS and CDR2 YFSETQ. V dropped 2 bases and J dropped 5 bases, with 10 bases sitting between them. The CDR3 length is 13 residues. For the CDR3, the DNA is TGCGCCAGCAGCTTCAAGGTAGAAACTGAAGCTTTCTTT. Residues: CASSFKVETEAFF.

This clone was found once. The chain recombines TRBV10-2 with TRBJ2-7; 16 nucleotides line up with TRBD2. The ends lost 6 bases at V and 6 bases at J; junction bases unmatched: 17. The CDR3 extends over 19 amino acids. Per the germline V gene, CDR1 is WSHSY and CDR2 is SAAADI. The DNA for the CDR3 is TGCGCCAGCAGCGGCGGAGGGACTAGCGGGGGGGCAAGGAGGACCGAGCAGTACTTC. Protein product: CASSGGGTSGGARRTEQYF.

This clone is a singleton in its sample. V gene TRBV6-5 combines with J gene TRBJ1-2; 7 bases are a match to TRBD1. The germline V gene encodes CDR1 MNHEY and CDR2 SVGAGI. This CDR3 comprises 14 residues. With 2 bases clipped from V and 8 bases from J, the junction kept 8 bases outside the gene matches. The DNA of the CDR3 is TGTGCCAGCAGTTACCGGAAGGGGGCTCTAGGCTACACCTTC. Its protein is CASSYRKGALGYTF.

The chain couples TRBV19 to TRBJ2-7, with 8 bases lining up with TRBD1. The germline V gene has CDR1 LNHDA and CDR2 SQIVND (reference sequence). The CDR3 loop spans 15 amino acids. Germline trimming cut 3 bases from V and 3 bases from J; bases unmatched to any gene: 7. DNA for the CDR3: TGTGCCAGTAGTATGCGGCGGACAGGGAACTACGAGCAGTACTTC. Its translation: CASSMRRTGNYEQYF.

The rearrangement joins TRBV30 to TRBJ2-3; the match to TRBD1 covers 10 bases. The ends lost 0 bases at V and 3 bases at J; junction bases unmatched: 6. The CDR3 is 16 amino acids. Germline assignment: CDR1 GTSNPN and CDR2 SVGIG (reference sequence). The CDR3 loop is CAWSVTGDRGTDTQYF. CDR3 coding DNA: TGTGCCTGGAGTGTTACCGGGGACAGGGGTACAGATACGCAGTATTTT.

This chain links TRBV19 with TRBJ2-1; 9 bases are a match to TRBD1. Germline CDR1 and CDR2: LNHDA and SQIVND (reference sequence). The CDR3 is made up of 15 amino acids. The junction had 3 bases not matched to a gene; V was cut back by 4 bases and J by 2 bases. CDR3 DNA: TGTGCCAGTAGTAGGGGACAGGGCCCCTACAATGAGCAGTTCTTC. As protein: CASSRGQGPYNEQFF.

V gene TRBV14 combines with J gene TRBJ1-6; D is undetermined. This CDR3 comprises 13 residues. Trimming left V 4 bases short and J 9 bases short, with 10 bases between. CDR1 is SGHDN, CDR2 FVKESK, per germline. This CDR3 is CASSRLGGSPLHF. In nucleotides, the CDR3 is TGTGCCAGCAGCCGACTGGGTGGTTCACCCCTCCACTTT.

This chain uses TRBV28 with TRBJ1-4; the match to TRBD1 covers 9 bases. The CDR3 extends over 14 amino acids. Trimming took 5 bases from V and 8 from J; bases not matched to a gene: 6. In germline, CDR1 is MDHEN, CDR2 SYDVKM. The CDR3 DNA reads TGTGCCAGCAGTATACAGGGGGCGCGGGAAAAACTGTTTTTT. Protein: CASSIQGAREKLFF.

This clone was observed once. V and J are TRBV11-2 and TRBJ1-5; TRBD1 matches at 7 bases. J lost 0 bases, V lost 4 bases, and 9 bases had no gene match. The CDR3 is 17 residues long. The germline V gene has CDR1 SGHAT and CDR2 FQNNGV. CDR3 bases: TGTGCCAGCAGCTCCCCCGGGACAGAGGATAGCAATCAGCCCCAGCATTTT. Protein: CASSSPGTEDSNQPQHF.

V usage is TRBV15 and J usage is TRBJ2-3, with TRBD2 matching 8 bases. Germline V CDR1 and CDR2: LNHNV, YYDKDF (reference sequence). Losses at the gene ends were 6 bases for V and 2 bases for J; bases not matched to a gene: 4. The CDR3 sequence is 14 residues long. CDR3 in DNA: TGTGCCACCAGGATAGCGGGGCCCACAGATACGCAGTATTTT. This codes for CATRIAGPTDTQYF.

The chain has TRBV19 and TRBJ2-2, with D perhaps TRBD1 (5 bases). The CDR3 is made up of 12 amino acids. In germline, CDR1 is LNHDA, CDR2 SQIVND (reference sequence). V was shortened by 7 bases and J by 9 bases, with 12 bases between the two germline ends. CDR3 region: CASISAGRELFF. The CDR3 DNA is TGTGCCAGTATCTCCGCAGGGCGGGAGCTGTTTTTT.

The rearrangement links TRBV11-2 to TRBJ2-7; no clear D. Per germline, CDR1 SGHAT and CDR2 FQNNGV. The CDR3 runs 16 residues. Trimming stripped 3 bases from V and 5 bases from J, with 20 bases between. The CDR3 is CASSFRILPPYNEQYF. The CDR3 DNA is TGTGCCAGCAGCTTCCGGATCCTTCCCCCTTATAACGAGCAGTACTTC.

This rearrangement joins TRBV5-1 to TRBJ1-4; D is undetermined. Trimming cost V 4 bases and J 8 bases, with 15 bases left between them. The CDR3 has 14 amino acids. Looked up from germline, CDR1 is SGHRS and CDR2 is YFSETQ. CDR3 DNA sequence: TGCGCCAGCAGCCCAAGGAGGGATCGGGAAAAACTGTTTTTT. It translates to CASSPRRDREKLFF.

Only a few counts were recorded for this clone. This sequence joins TRBV6-2 or TRBV6-3 and TRBJ2-2, with TRBD1 matching over 10 bases. The CDR3 runs to 14 residues. Per the germline V gene, CDR1 is MNHEY and CDR2 is SVGEGT. After removal of 6 bases from V and 7 bases from J, the junction contained 5 bases not matched to a gene. CDR3 sequence reads: CASSSTGGGGELFF. For the CDR3, the DNA is TGTGCCAGCAGCTCGACAGGGGGCGGCGGGGAGCTGTTTTTT.

The sample holds a few counts of this clone. The chain links TRBV27 to TRBJ2-2, with 8 bases identical to TRBD1. The ends lost 8 bases at V and 3 bases at J; junction bases unmatched: 2. Germline V lookup: CDR1 MNHEY, CDR2 SMNVEV (reference sequence). The CDR3 length is 13 residues. CDR3 residues: CASQTGDTGELFF. As DNA, the CDR3 is TGTGCCAGCCAGACAGGGGACACCGGGGAGCTGTTTTTT.

V gene TRBV19 combines with J gene TRBJ2-3; D remains unclear. CDR1 is LNHDA and CDR2 is SQIVND in the germline V gene (reference sequence). This CDR3 spans 13 amino acids. The germline V and J ends were trimmed by 1 base and 1 base, with 3 bases remaining between them. CDR3 protein: CASSIGGTDTQYF. As DNA, the CDR3 is TGTGCCAGTAGTATAGGTGGCACAGATACGCAGTATTTT.

This clone was seen once. This chain connects TRBV25-1 to TRBJ2-5; the match to TRBD1 covers 7 bases. Germline CDR1 MGHDK, CDR2 SYGVNS. The CDR3 consists of 18 residues. J was trimmed by 5 bases and V by 4 bases; bases with no gene match: 19. CDR3 loop: CASSAILSGTVGSETQYF. The CDR3 DNA reads TGTGCCAGCAGTGCCATCCTCTCCGGGACAGTGGGGTCGGAGACCCAGTACTTC.

The rearrangement uses TRBV12-3 or TRBV12-4 and TRBJ1-2; a possible D gene is TRBD1 (6 bases). The germline V and J ends were trimmed by 7 bases and 8 bases, with 17 bases remaining between them. This CDR3 contains 13 residues. CDR3 coding DNA: TGTGCCAGCACCCTTGGGGGGGCGGGAGGCTACACCTTC. This codes for CASTLGGAGGYTF.

Only one count was recorded for this clone. The chain has TRBV4-1 and TRBJ1-6; the D gene is possibly TRBD1 (6 bases). Germline CDR1 and CDR2: MGHRA and YSYEKL. V was clipped by 4 bases and J by 6 bases, with 16 bases between them. The CDR3 is 16 residues long. The CDR3 bases are TGCGCCAGCAGCCTTCCAAGGGAGGGGGGTAATTCACCCCTCCACTTT. Translation gives CASSLPREGGNSPLHF.

The chain uses TRBV24-1 and TRBJ1-6, with 7 bases fitting TRBD1. Germline-derived CDR1 and CDR2 are KGHDR and SFDVKD. The CDR3 totals 14 residues. J lost 5 bases, V lost 8 bases, and 5 bases had no gene match. CDR3 amino acids: CATTPGGDNSPLHF. The CDR3 DNA sequence: TGTGCCACCACCCCAGGGGGAGATAATTCACCCCTCCACTTT.